This T cell receptor beta chain emerged from a study of T cells in Graves' hyperthyroidism and ophthalmopathy. Whole-study findings and limits: Ophthalmopathy cases were set apart from stable hyperthyroidism by a 13 V-J model.

TCR beta CDR3 regions were amplified from RNA transcripts. When the TCR CDR3 underwent first-round RT-PCR, the HTBI primer set was used. MiXCR, run by TCRdb on the multiplex PCR reads, gives a single entry per CDR3 protein. The sample has about 710,000 distinct CDR3 sequences; about 17% are singletons. About this clonotype: Its antigen is still unknown. One end of the junction is discordant with germline, which a read error may explain.

CDR3 length equals 15 residues. Germline V CDR1 and CDR2: KGHSH, LQKENI. Graves' hyperthyroidism is called stable when ophthalmopathy does not progress within 18 months. Hyperthyroidism in the patients, aged 18 to 65, was newly diagnosed and under 2 months in duration. Uncontrolled infections, other autoimmune diseases, pregnancy or lactation led to exclusion of patients. Source material: blood. The receptor was derived from a man younger than 30 with Graves' hyperthyroidism. This chain connects TRBV18 to TRBJ2-2; no definite D call. CDR3 DNA: TGCGCCAGCTCATCTGGGGTGGTGAACACCGGGGAGCTGTTTTTT. It specifies CASSSGVVNTGELFF.